This is a list of T cell receptor beta chains from one sample in a study of blood T cells in healthy people across ages. TCRdb reprocessed the 5' RACE reads via MiXCR and lists one record per CDR3 protein. The top ten hold approximately 15% of the sample, which has about 650,000 distinct CDR3 sequences, roughly 32% seen once. The specimen was blood. These receptors originate from a woman older than 75 in good health. Each CDR3 is given with its conserved first and last residue. The D gene is left open where the match is weak. Rows give clone size only sometimes, using once, few, many, or a class for an expanded clone.

>TRBD2|TRBJ2-3|many|TRBV20-1|15
TGCAGTGCTCCCCTCGGCGGGGGGGATGAAGATACGCAGTATTTT
CSAPLGGGDEDTQYF
>-|TRBJ1-6|many|TRBV3-1|13
TGTGCCAGCAGCCAAACCGTGAATTCACCCCTCCACTTT
CASSQTVNSPLHF
>TRBD2|TRBJ2-1|many|TRBV7-2|13
TGTGCCAGCAGCTTAGGACTAGCGGGGCCGCAGTTCTTC
CASSLGLAGPQFF
>TRBD2|TRBJ2-7|-|TRBV14|15
TGTGCCAGCAGCCCCTTTAGCGGGGTCTCCTACGAGCAGTACTTC
CASSPFSGVSYEQYF
>-|TRBJ2-7|few|TRBV5-1|16
TGCGCCAGCACAGACCGGGGCGGGGGCCGCTACAATGAGCAGTACTTC
CASTDRGGGRYNEQYF
>-|TRBJ2-5|many|TRBV7-3|14
TGTGCCAGCAGCTTAATCGGGGGTGGGGAGACCCAGTACTTC
CASSLIGGGETQYF
>TRBD1|TRBJ2-1|-|TRBV6-5|14
TGTGCCAGTACAACCGGGACAGCAAACAATGAGCAGTTCTTC
CASTTGTANNEQFF
>TRBD1|TRBJ1-4|many|TRBV29-1|15
TGCAGCGTTGAAGGGACCAGGGGGGGAAATGAAAAACTGTTTTTT
CSVEGTRGGNEKLFF
>TRBD2|TRBJ2-3|-|TRBV4-3|16
TGCGCCAGCAGCCAAGTGGGCGGGAGGGCCGGGGATACGCAGTATTTT
CASSQVGGRAGDTQYF
>-|TRBJ2-6|-|TRBV7-6|14
TGTGCCAGCGGCAGCCGTTCTGGGGCCGACGTCCTGACTTTC
CASGSRSGADVLTF
>TRBD1|TRBJ2-3|few|TRBV11-2|14
TGTGCCAGCAGAGTACAGGGGGGCACAGATACGCAGTATTTT
CASRVQGGTDTQYF
>-|TRBJ1-2|-|TRBV5-6|16
TGTGCCAGCAGCTTGGCCGAGAAAGGGACCGAGAATGGCTACACCTTC
CASSLAEKGTENGYTF
>-|TRBJ1-5|few|TRBV2|15
TGTGCCAGCAGTGACGGAAGCCAAGGCAATCAGCCCCAGCATTTT
CASSDGSQGNQPQHF
>-|TRBJ1-5|-|TRBV20-1|13
TGCAGTGCTAGACAGTATAGCAATCAGCCCCGGCATTTT
CSARQYSNQPRHF
>TRBD1|TRBJ2-5|many|TRBV20-1|14
TGCAGTGCGCGGACGGACAGGTATCAAGAGACCCAGTACTTC
CSARTDRYQETQYF
>-|TRBJ2-4|-|TRBV6-9|17
TGTGCCAGCAGTTATTCGTATACGGATCAAGAAGAAAACATTCAGTACTTC
CASSYSYTDQEENIQYF
>-|TRBJ1-2|-|TRBV4-1|15
TGCGCCAGCAGCAAGCCGGGACTACGAGGTGGATGCTACACCTTC
CASSKPGLRGGCYTF
>TRBD2|TRBJ2-7|many|TRBV11-2|15
TGTGCCAGCAGCTTAACGGGAGGACCCTCGGGCGAGCAGTACTTC
CASSLTGGPSGEQYF
>TRBD1|TRBJ2-5|-|TRBV3-1|16
TGTGCCAGCAGCCAAGATTCGGGACAGATAAAGGAGACCCAGTACTTC
CASSQDSGQIKETQYF
>-|TRBJ2-7|many|TRBV7-6|13
TGTGCCAGCAGCCCAGCAGGGCCCGGCGAGCAGTACTTC
CASSPAGPGEQYF
>-|TRBJ2-3|-|TRBV5-1|17
TGCGCCAGCAGCTTGGCGACGGCAGGACCCTACACAGATACGCAGTATTTT
CASSLATAGPYTDTQYF
>-|TRBJ1-6|many|TRBV20-1|13
TGCAGTGCTAGGGGCGCAGAAGGTTCACCCCTCCACTTT
CSARGAEGSPLHF
>TRBD1|TRBJ2-1|few|TRBV7-8|18
TGTGCCAGCAGCTTAGCGCGGGCAGGGGGCTACCTCTACAATGAGCAGTTCTTC
CASSLARAGGYLYNEQFF
>-|TRBJ2-3|many|TRBV11-2|13
TGTGCCAGCAGCTTAAAGTCCCAGGTCTCGCAGTATTTT
CASSLKSQVSQYF
>TRBD1|TRBJ1-1|many|TRBV6-5|15
TGTGCCAGCAGTTCGTGGGGGACAGGGGGCACTGAAGCTTTCTTT
CASSSWGTGGTEAFF
>-|TRBJ2-1|-|TRBV5-1|15
TGCGCCAGCAGCTTGGGAGCGGGCCCACAGGGGGAGCAGTTCTTC
CASSLGAGPQGEQFF
>-|TRBJ2-7|many|TRBV7-8|13
TGTGCCAGCAGCTCCTACGTGGCCTACGAGCAGTACTTC
CASSSYVAYEQYF
>-|TRBJ1-1|few|TRBV28|15
TGTGCCAGCACCCGGACGGCCCTCATGAACACTGAAGCTTTCTTT
CASTRTALMNTEAFF
>-|TRBJ2-7|many|TRBV3-1|14
TGTGCCAGCAGCCTCTTGTCGAGCTCCTACGAGCAGTACTTC
CASSLLSSSYEQYF
>TRBD1|TRBJ1-6|-|TRBV12-3/TRBV12-4|15
TGTGCCAGCAGTTTGAGGACAGGGGCCCGGCCACCCCTCCACTTT
CASSLRTGARPPLHF
>TRBD2|TRBJ2-1|-|TRBV12-3/TRBV12-4|14
TGTGCCAGCAATCTAGCGGGGGGAAACAATGAGCAGTTCTTC
CASNLAGGNNEQFF
>TRBD2|TRBJ2-1|many|TRBV15|16
TGTGCCACCAGCAGCGGACTAGCGGGGGGGCCGAGTGAGCAGTTCTTC
CATSSGLAGGPSEQFF
>-|TRBJ2-7|-|TRBV29-1|12
TGCAGCGTTGGGAGCGCTCTCTACGAGCAGTACTTC
CSVGSALYEQYF
>TRBD1|TRBJ1-4|-|TRBV11-2|16
TGTGCCAGCAGCTTAGTAGGAACAGGGGGTAATGAAAAACTGTTTTTT
CASSLVGTGGNEKLFF
>TRBD1|TRBJ1-5|many|TRBV25-1|14
TGTGCCAGCAGTGAATCAGGGGGAAATCAGCCCCAGCATTTT
CASSESGGNQPQHF
>TRBD1|TRBJ1-1|-|TRBV2|14
TGTGCCAGCAGTGGAAACAGGGGACACACTGAAGCTTTCTTT
CASSGNRGHTEAFF
>-|TRBJ2-1|-|TRBV10-3|12
TGTGCCATAGGTGCAGGACCCAATGAGCAGTTCTTC
CAIGAGPNEQFF
>TRBD1|TRBJ1-3|many|TRBV15|14
TGTGCCACTAGCAGGGGGAGCTCTGGAAACACCATATATTTT
CATSRGSSGNTIYF
>-|TRBJ1-2|once|TRBV29-1|13
TGCAGCGTTCCATCCGGAGACCTCTATGGCTACACCTTC
CSVPSGDLYGYTF
>-|TRBJ2-7|many|TRBV6-5|13
TGTGCCAGCAGTTCGGAAGGGCTCTACGAGCAGTACTTC
CASSSEGLYEQYF
>-|TRBJ1-5|-|TRBV7-2|12
TGTGCCAGCCGCGATGGGAACGGGCCCCAGCATTTT
CASRDGNGPQHF
>-|TRBJ2-1|many|TRBV6-2/TRBV6-3|15
TGTGCCAGCAGTCCGGGGTTAACCTCTCGCAATGAGCAGTTCTTC
CASSPGLTSRNEQFF
>-|TRBJ1-4|-|TRBV6-5|15
TGTGCCAGCAGTCACCATCAGGGGTTGGGAGAAAAACTGTTTTTT
CASSHHQGLGEKLFF
>TRBD1|TRBJ1-6|-|TRBV30|16
TGTGCCTGGACCCTACAGGGGGCTTACTATAATTCACCCCTCCACTTT
CAWTLQGAYYNSPLHF
>TRBD1|TRBJ1-2|many|TRBV15|13
TGTGCCACCAGCAGGGACAGGGACTATGGCTACACCTTC
CATSRDRDYGYTF
>-|TRBJ2-3|-|TRBV28|13
TGTGCCAGTACCTCGTCGGGCACAGATACGCAGTATTTT
CASTSSGTDTQYF
>TRBD2|TRBJ2-1|many|TRBV7-2|16
TGTGCCAGCATCCTGGGACTAGCGGGGACCTACAATGAGCAGTTCTTC
CASILGLAGTYNEQFF
>-|TRBJ2-5|many|TRBV7-2|13
TGTGCCAGCAGCTTAGACGGGGGCCGAGCCCAGTACTTC
CASSLDGGRAQYF
>TRBD2|TRBJ2-7|-|TRBV3-1|15
TGTGCCAGCAGTTCCCGACTAGCGGGTTCCTACGAGCAGTACTTC
CASSSRLAGSYEQYF
>-|TRBJ2-1|-|TRBV7-9|16
TGTGCCAGTCGCCTCAAGGGTCCTAATACCTACAATGAGCAGTTCTTC
CASRLKGPNTYNEQFF
>-|TRBJ1-2|-|TRBV3-1|13
TGTGCCAGCAGCCAAAAAGGAGGGTCTGGCTACACCTTC
CASSQKGGSGYTF